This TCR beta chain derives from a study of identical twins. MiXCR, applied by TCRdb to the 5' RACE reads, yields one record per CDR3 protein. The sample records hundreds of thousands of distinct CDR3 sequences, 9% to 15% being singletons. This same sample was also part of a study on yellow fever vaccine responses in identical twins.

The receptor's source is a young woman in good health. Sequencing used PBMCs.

CDR3 protein: CASSLHGVNEQFF. The CDR3 DNA follows: TGTGCCAGCAGCTTGCACGGGGTCAATGAGCAGTTCTTC. The gene calls are TRBV5-6 and TRBJ2-1; weak D call: TRBD2 (5 bases). The V gene lost 1 base and the J gene lost 6 bases, with 8 bases spanning the gap. The germline V gene encodes CDR1 SGHDT and CDR2 YYEEEE. The CDR3 sequence is 13 residues long.